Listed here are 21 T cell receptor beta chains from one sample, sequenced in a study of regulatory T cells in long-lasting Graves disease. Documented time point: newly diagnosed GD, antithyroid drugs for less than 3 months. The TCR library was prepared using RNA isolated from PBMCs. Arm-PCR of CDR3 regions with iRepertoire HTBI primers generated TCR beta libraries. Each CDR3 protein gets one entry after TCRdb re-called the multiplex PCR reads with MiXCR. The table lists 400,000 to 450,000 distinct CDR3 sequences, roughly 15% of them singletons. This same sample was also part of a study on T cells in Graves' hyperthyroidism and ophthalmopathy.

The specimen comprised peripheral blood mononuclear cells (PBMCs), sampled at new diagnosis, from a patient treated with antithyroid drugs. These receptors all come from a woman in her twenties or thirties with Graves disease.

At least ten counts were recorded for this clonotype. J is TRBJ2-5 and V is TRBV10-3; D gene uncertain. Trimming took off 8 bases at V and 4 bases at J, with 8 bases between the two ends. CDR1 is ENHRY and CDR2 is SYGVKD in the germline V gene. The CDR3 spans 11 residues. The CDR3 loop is CAIGDRETQYF. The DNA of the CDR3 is TGTGCCATCGGGGATCGAGAGACCCAGTACTTC.

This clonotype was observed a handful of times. CDR3 protein: CSATWTSGTSTDTQYF. Here the CDR3 DNA reads TGCAGTGCTACCTGGACTAGCGGGACTAGCACAGATACGCAGTATTTT. The rearrangement links TRBV20-1 to TRBJ2-3, with TRBD2 matching 12 bases. This CDR3 has 16 residues. Per the germline V gene, CDR1 is DFQATT and CDR2 is SNEGSKA (reference sequence). The trim removed 4 bases at V and 0 bases at J, leaving 5 bases unmatched.

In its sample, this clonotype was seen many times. CDR3 sequence (DNA): TGTGCCAGCAGTTACGGGGGCGCATTATACGAGCAGTACTTC. This gives the protein CASSYGGALYEQYF. The chain is built from TRBV27 and TRBJ2-7, with D perhaps being TRBD1 or TRBD2 (6 bases each). CDR1 is MNHEY, CDR2 SMNVEV, per germline (reference sequence). This CDR3 has 14 residues. Trimming shortened V by 4 bases and J by 4 bases, and 14 bases separated the two germline ends.

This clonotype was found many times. The CDR3 loop reads CASSGNRAQPQHF. The DNA of the CDR3 is TGTGCCAGTAGTGGAAACAGGGCCCAGCCCCAGCATTTT. The V gene is TRBV19, the J gene TRBJ1-5, with D perhaps matching TRBD1 (6 bases). V dropped 5 bases and J dropped 7 bases, with 12 bases sitting between them. Germline V gene sequence: CDR1 LNHDA, CDR2 SQIVND (reference sequence). The CDR3 contains 13 residues.

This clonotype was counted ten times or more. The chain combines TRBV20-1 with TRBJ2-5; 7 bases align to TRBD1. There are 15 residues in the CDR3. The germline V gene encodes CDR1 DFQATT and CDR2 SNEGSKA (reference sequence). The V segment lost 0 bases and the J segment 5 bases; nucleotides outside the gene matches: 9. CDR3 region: CSARDNTGVGETQYF. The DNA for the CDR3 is TGCAGTGCTAGAGATAATACAGGGGTCGGGGAGACCCAGTACTTC.

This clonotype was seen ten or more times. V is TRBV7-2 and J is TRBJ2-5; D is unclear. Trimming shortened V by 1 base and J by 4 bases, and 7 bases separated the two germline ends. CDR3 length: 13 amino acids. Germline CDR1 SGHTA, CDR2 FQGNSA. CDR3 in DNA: TGTGCCAGCAGCTTAGAAGACCGAGAGACCCAGTACTTC. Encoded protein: CASSLEDRETQYF.

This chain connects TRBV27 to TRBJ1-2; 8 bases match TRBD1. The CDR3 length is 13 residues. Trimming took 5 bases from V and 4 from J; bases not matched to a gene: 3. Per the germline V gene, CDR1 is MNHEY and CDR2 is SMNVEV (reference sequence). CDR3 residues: CASSADRGYGYTF. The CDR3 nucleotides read TGTGCCAGCAGTGCTGACAGGGGCTATGGCTACACCTTC.

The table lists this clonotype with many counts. This CDR3 is CSVSGTSGSPTGELFF. CDR3 bases: TGCAGCGTTTCCGGGACTAGCGGGAGCCCCACCGGGGAGCTGTTTTTT. The chain carries TRBV29-1 and TRBJ2-2, with TRBD2 identical over 14 bases. Trimming cost V 5 bases and J 4 bases; bases outside gene matches: 6. In germline, CDR1 is SQVTM, CDR2 ANQGSEA. This CDR3 has 16 residues.

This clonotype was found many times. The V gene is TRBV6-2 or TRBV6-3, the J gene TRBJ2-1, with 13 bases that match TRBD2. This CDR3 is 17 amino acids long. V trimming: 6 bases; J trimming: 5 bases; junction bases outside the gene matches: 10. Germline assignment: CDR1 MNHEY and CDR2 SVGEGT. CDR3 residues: CASRLEAGTSGNNEQFF. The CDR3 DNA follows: TGTGCCAGCAGACTCGAAGCCGGGACTAGCGGGAACAATGAGCAGTTCTTC.

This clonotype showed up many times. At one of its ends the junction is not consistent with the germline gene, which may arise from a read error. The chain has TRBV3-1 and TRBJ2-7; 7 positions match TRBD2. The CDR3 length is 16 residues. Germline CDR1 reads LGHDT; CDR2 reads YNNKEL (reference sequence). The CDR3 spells CASSQGAASGVAPQCF. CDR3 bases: TGTGCCAGCAGCCAAGGGGCAGCTAGCGGTGTCGCGCCGCAGTGCTTC.

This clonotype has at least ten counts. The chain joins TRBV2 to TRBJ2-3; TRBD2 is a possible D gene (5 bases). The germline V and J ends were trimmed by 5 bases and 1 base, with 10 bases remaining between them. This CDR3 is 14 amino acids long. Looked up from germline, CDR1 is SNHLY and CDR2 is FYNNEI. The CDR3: CASSQRLGTDTQYF. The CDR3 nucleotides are TGTGCCAGCAGTCAGCGGCTCGGCACAGATACGCAGTATTTT.

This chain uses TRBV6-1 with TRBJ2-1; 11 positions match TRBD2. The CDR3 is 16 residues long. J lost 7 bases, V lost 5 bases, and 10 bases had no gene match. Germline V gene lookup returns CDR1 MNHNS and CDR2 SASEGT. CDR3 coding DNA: TGTGCCAGCAGTCCTGGGGTACTAGCGGGAGAAAATGAGCAGTTCTTC. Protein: CASSPGVLAGENEQFF.

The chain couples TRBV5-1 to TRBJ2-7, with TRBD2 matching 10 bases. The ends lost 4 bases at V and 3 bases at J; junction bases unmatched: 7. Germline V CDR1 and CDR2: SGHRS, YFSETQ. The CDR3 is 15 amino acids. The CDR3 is CASSQSGTSVYEQYF. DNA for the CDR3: TGCGCCAGCAGCCAATCCGGGACTAGCGTCTACGAGCAGTACTTC.

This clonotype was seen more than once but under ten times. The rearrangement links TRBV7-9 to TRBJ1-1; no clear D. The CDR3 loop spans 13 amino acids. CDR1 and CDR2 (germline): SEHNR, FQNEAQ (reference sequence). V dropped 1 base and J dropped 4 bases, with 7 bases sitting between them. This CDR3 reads CASSLGMGTEAFF. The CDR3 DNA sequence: TGTGCCAGCAGCTTAGGGATGGGCACTGAAGCTTTCTTT.

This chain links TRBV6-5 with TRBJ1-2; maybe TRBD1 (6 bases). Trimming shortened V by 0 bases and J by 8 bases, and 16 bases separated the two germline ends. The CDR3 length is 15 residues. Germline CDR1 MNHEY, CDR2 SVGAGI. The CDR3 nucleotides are TGTGCCAGCAGTTACTCGAAAGGGGGTTTAGGGGGCTACACCTTC. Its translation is CASSYSKGGLGGYTF.

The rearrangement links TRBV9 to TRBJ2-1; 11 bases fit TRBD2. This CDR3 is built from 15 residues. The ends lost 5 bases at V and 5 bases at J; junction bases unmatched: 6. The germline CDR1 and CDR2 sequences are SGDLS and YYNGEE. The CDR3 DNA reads TGTGCCAGCAGGGGGGGACTAGCGGACCACAATGAGCAGTTCTTC. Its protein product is CASRGGLADHNEQFF.

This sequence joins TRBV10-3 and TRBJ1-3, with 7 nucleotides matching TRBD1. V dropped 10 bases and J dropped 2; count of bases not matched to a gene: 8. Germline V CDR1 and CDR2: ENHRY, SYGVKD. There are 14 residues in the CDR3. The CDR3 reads CASRLTGTGNTIYF. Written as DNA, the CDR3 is TGTGCCAGCCGCCTGACAGGGACTGGAAACACCATATATTTT.

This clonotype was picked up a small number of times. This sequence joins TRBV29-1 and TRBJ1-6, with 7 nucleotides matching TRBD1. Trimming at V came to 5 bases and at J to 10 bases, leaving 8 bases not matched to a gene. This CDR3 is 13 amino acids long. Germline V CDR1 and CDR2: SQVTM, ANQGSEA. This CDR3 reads CSVREQGNSPLHF. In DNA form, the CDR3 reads TGCAGCGTTAGGGAACAGGGGAACTCACCCCTCCACTTT.

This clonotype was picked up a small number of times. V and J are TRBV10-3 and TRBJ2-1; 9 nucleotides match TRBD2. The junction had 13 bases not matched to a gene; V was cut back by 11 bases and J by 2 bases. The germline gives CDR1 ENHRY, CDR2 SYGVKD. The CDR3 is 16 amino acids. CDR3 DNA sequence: TGTGCCTCTGGTGCGCGGGAGGGATACACCTACAATGAGCAGTTCTTC. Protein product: CASGAREGYTYNEQFF.

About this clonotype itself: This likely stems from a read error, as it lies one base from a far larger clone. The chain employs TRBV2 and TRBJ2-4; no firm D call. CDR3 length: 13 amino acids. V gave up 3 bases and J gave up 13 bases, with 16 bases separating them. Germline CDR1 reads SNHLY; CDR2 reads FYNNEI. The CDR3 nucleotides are TGTGCCAGCAGTGATGGTGACCCATTGAAGCAGTACTTC. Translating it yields CASSDGDPLKQYF. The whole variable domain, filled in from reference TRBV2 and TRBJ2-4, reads EPEVTQTPSHQVTQMGQEVILRCVPISNHLYFYWYRQILGQKVEFLVSFYNNEISEKSEIFDDQFSVERPDGSNFTLKIRSTKLEDSAMYFCASSDGDPLKQYFGAGTRLSVL.

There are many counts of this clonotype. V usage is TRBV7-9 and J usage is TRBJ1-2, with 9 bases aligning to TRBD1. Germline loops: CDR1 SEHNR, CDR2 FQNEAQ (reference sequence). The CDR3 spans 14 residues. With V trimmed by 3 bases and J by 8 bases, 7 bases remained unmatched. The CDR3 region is CASSFRDRVFGYTF. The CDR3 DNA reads TGTGCCAGCAGCTTCCGGGACAGGGTCTTCGGCTACACCTTC.